This TCR beta chain was identified in a study of T cell changes during pregnancy in multiple sclerosis (dated by TCRdb to between 2018 and 2021). General notes on the study: The study looked at changes in the T cell repertoire across pregnancy in women with multiple sclerosis.

Trimming at the junction amounts to 1 base on V and 6 bases on J, and the germline ends lie 6 bases apart. The CDR3 runs 13 amino acids, cysteine and phenylalanine included. CDR3 DNA is the only sequence kept; it has 39 bases, read in frame from the first base. The germline V gene supplies CDR1 MDHEN and CDR2 SYDVKM. This clone was detected once. The antigen it recognizes is unknown. It has no much larger one-base neighbor in the sample; base qualities were not kept. Library generation was performed with the immunoSEQ multiplex PCR assay. TCRdb's version of the immuneACCESS table is confined to in-frame rearrangements and falls short of the full clone set. An unresolved V gene accounts for under half of the shortfall where checked; the remainder is of unknown origin. The sample yields 65,000 to 90,000 clones; approximately 92% were counted once. The top ten clones comprise over 2.5% of the sample.

The input for sequencing was peripheral blood, taken in the third trimester of pregnancy. This TCR came from a female donor in good health, enrolled as a control in a pregnancy study. Recombination linked TRBV28 to TRBJ2-2; the D gene lacks a confident call. The CDR3 in this case is CASSLLAPGELFF. In nucleotides, the sequence is TGTGCCAGCAGTTTATTGGCTCCCGGGGAGCTGTTTTTT.